This TCR beta chain emerged from a study of blood T cell repertoires in COVID-19. Turning to the study itself: Samples came from the United States, Italy and Spain, spanning acute and convalescent COVID-19. T cells, B-cell-depleted T cells, or PBMCs provided the cDNA or gDNA that served as material.

TCRdb keeps only in-frame clones here, not all; method: immunoSEQ multiplex PCR. Here the sample spans some 150,000 clones, 65% to 85% being singletons. This clone was counted a few times. Material: peripheral blood. The receptor was derived from a man aged 55 to 70 with active or convalescent COVID-19.

The CDR3 is CASSLGYLTEEKLFF. The CDR3 DNA reads as TGTGCCAGCAGCTTGGGGTACTTGACAGAGGAAAAACTGTTTTTT. The chain links TRBV12-1 to TRBJ1-4; the table's D call, TRBD1, has no DNA check behind it. TRBV12-1 is assigned pseudogene status. The CDR3 extends over 15 amino acids.